This note documents a single TCR beta chain sequence. The data are from a study of blood T cell repertoires in COVID-19. Study background: COVID-19 samples from acute and convalescent phases originated in the United States, Italy and Spain. Sources were T cells, B-cell-depleted T cells, or PBMCs; the material itself was cDNA or gDNA.

This CDR3 is 12 amino acids long. Germline V gives CDR1 SGHDN, CDR2 FVKESK. V was trimmed by 4 bases and J by 5 bases, leaving 6 bases between them. Original handling: The authors estimated nucleated cell counts from reference gene primer amplification. Some clones are missing from TCRdb's copy, which holds only in-frame ones; the method was immunoSEQ multiplex PCR. That table gives V, J and clone size, and the DNA gave D and trimming. Seen here are 100,000 to 140,000 clones, around 90% observed once, and the top ten hold 1% to 1.5%. V gene TRBV14 combines with J gene TRBJ2-1; no reliable D call. The TCR originated in a woman in her twenties or thirties with acute or convalescent COVID-19. The sequenced material came from peripheral blood. In DNA, the CDR3 is TGTGCCAGCAGCCCAAGCCACAATGAGCAGTTCTTC. Protein sequence: CASSPSHNEQFF.